This TCR beta chain was observed in a study of CD8 T cells in Susac syndrome. Reverse transcription of about 0.5 to 1 ug RNA was carried out with random hexamers. immunoSEQ multiplex PCR amplified TCR beta CDR3 across 54 Vbeta, 13 Jbeta. TCRdb reprocessed the immunoSEQ multiplex PCR reads with MiXCR, giving one entry per CDR3 protein. This table holds 250,000 to 300,000 distinct CDR3 sequences, around 85% found once. Looked up from germline, CDR1 is SGHAT and CDR2 is FQNNGV. The V and J ends lost 7 bases and 7 bases, in that order; junction bases with no gene match: 1. CDR3 length equals 11 residues. CD8+ and CD4+ T cells taken from blood had their TCR beta sequenced. The multiple sclerosis control group comprised treatment-naive patients with stable or active relapsing-remitting disease. Bulk CD8+ and CD4+ cells came from magnetic negative isolation; CD8+ TEMRA by FACS.

The V call is TRBV11-2, the J call TRBJ2-1; 7 positions match TRBD2. Material for sequencing was CD8+ T cells from PBMCs. The source is a human donor with multiple sclerosis. CDR3 sequence (DNA): TGTGCCAGCACCGGGGGGAATGAGCAGTTCTTC. It encodes CASTGGNEQFF.